This TCR beta chain was obtained from a study of T cells in Graves' hyperthyroidism and ophthalmopathy. As for the study in general: At the time of initial diagnosis and before any treatment, peripheral blood was collected.

Any patient presenting with uncontrolled infection, other autoimmune disease, pregnancy or lactation was left out. Clinicians diagnosed patients from clinical symptoms, serum thyroxine and TRAb, thyroid ultrasound and orbital computed tomography. With 1 base removed from V and 0 bases from J, the gap between germline ends came to 9 bases. Looked up from germline, CDR1 is SGHAT and CDR2 is FQNNGV. The CDR3 contains 16 residues. This clonotype has ten or more counts. The antigen is undetermined. The investigators amplified TCR beta CDR3 regions from RNA transcripts. The TCR CDR3 was amplified in a first-round RT-PCR using the HTBI primer set. TCRdb re-analysed the multiplex PCR reads in MiXCR, keeping a single row per CDR3 protein. Of about 600,000 distinct CDR3 sequences in the sample, about 16% are singletons; the top ten hold around 3.5%. Regarding the study as a whole: Most thyroid-expanded clonotypes above 0.001 were also found in blood.

V is TRBV11-2 and J is TRBJ2-2; tentatively, D is TRBD1 (5 bases). The receptor was derived from a woman aged 40 to 50 with Graves' ophthalmopathy. The sample was blood. CDR3 nucleotide sequence: TGTGCCAGCAGCTTAGTACAGGACACGAACACCGGGGAGCTGTTTTTT. Translating gives CASSLVQDTNTGELFF.